This note documents a single TCR beta chain sequence. Method: immunoSEQ multiplex PCR; TCRdb's copy keeps in-frame clones and lacks some. The data show 100,000 or so clones, with nearly 95% seen just once and approximately 4.2% held by the top ten. Germline V lookup: CDR1 MGHDK, CDR2 SYGVNS. The CDR3 runs to 16 residues. Trimming cost V 2 bases and J 3 bases; bases outside gene matches: 3. The sample comes from a study of blood T cell repertoires in COVID-19. As for the study in general: PBMCs, B-cell-depleted T cells, or T cells were the source of the cDNA or gDNA that made up the material.

Source material: peripheral blood. This chain links TRBV25-1 with TRBJ2-3, with TRBD2 matching over 12 bases. This TCR was sampled from a human donor with active COVID-19. The donor label of this sample is uncertain. The CDR3 sequence is CASSEELAGGTDTQYF. For the CDR3, the DNA is TGTGCCAGCAGTGAAGAACTAGCGGGGGGAACAGATACGCAGTATTTT.